These 30 T cell receptor beta chains were sequenced from one sample in a study of early T cells in non-severe SARS-CoV-2 infection. TCRdb redid the calling of the 5' RACE reads with MiXCR, one entry per CDR3 protein. The sample consists of roughly 20,000 distinct CDR3 sequences, more than 5% of them appearing once. This specimen was whole blood, taken at baseline. Receptors originate from an adult who was a healthcare worker with PCR-confirmed SARS-CoV-2 infection or an uninfected control (not recorded which).

This clonotype has a handful of counts. The chain has TRBV6-2 or TRBV6-3 and TRBJ1-5; the D gene is possibly TRBD1 (5 bases). Germline CDR1 is MNHEY and CDR2 is SVGEGT. The V gene lost 7 bases and the J gene lost 5 bases, with 12 bases spanning the gap. The CDR3 sequence is 13 residues long. The CDR3 bases are TGTGCCAGCATCCGGGGACGAGATCAGCCCCAGCATTTT. The encoded protein is CASIRGRDQPQHF.

At least ten counts were recorded for this clonotype. This rearrangement joins TRBV5-8 to TRBJ2-2, with TRBD1 matching 8 bases. Losses at the gene ends were 5 bases for V and 7 bases for J; bases not matched to a gene: 10. The CDR3 loop spans 15 amino acids. Germline CDR1 is SGHTS and CDR2 is YDEGEE. The CDR3 is CASRRRQGRNGELFF. CDR3 DNA sequence: TGTGCCAGCAGACGGAGACAGGGGAGGAACGGGGAGCTGTTTTTT.

This clonotype was detected only a few times. The chain couples TRBV7-9 to TRBJ1-6, with D possibly matching TRBD1 (5 bases). The CDR3 is 16 residues long. Germline V gene sequence: CDR1 SEHNR, CDR2 FQNEAQ (reference sequence). Trimming removed 5 bases at V and 7 bases at J, with 18 bases between. Here the CDR3 reads CASSPRGGTGNSPLHF. CDR3 bases: TGTGCCAGCAGCCCACGGGGCGGGACGGGCAATTCACCCCTCCACTTT.

This clonotype has a count of ten or more. The rearrangement joins TRBV7-3 to TRBJ2-2; 8 bases line up with TRBD2. There are 16 residues in the CDR3. Trimming took 5 bases from V and 7 from J; bases not matched to a gene: 12. Per the germline V gene, CDR1 is SGHTA and CDR2 is FQGTGA. CDR3 protein: CASSQLEAGAGGELFF. CDR3 bases: TGTGCCAGCAGCCAACTCGAAGCGGGGGCTGGCGGGGAGCTGTTTTTT.

The chain carries TRBV7-3 and TRBJ2-1; TRBD2 aligns across 9 bases. Losses at the gene ends were 5 bases for V and 0 bases for J; bases not matched to a gene: 5. CDR1 and CDR2 from the germline V gene are SGHTA and FQGTGA. This CDR3 has 16 amino acids. This chain's CDR3 is CASSVAGASSYNEQFF. The CDR3 region has the DNA TGTGCCAGCAGCGTAGCGGGGGCCTCCTCCTACAATGAGCAGTTCTTC.

This clonotype was seen ten or more times. V is TRBV2 and J is TRBJ2-3; TRBD2 aligns across 8 bases. There are 15 residues in the CDR3. Germline lookup yields CDR1 SNHLY and CDR2 FYNNEI. Losses at the gene ends were 7 bases for V and 3 bases for J; bases not matched to a gene: 9. The CDR3 region has the DNA TGTGCCAGCAAGGAAGCGGGGGCCGGGACAGATACGCAGTATTTT. Translating it yields CASKEAGAGTDTQYF.

To note about this clonotype: The final CDR3 position lacks the conserved phenylalanine or tryptophan, pointing to a likely read error. The DNA is omitted, as the CDR3 cannot be located on it reliably, and the CDR3 follows TCRdb's listing. The CDR3 loop is CASSNRDRGQI. The J gene is TRBJ1-1, the V gene TRBV7-7; the table's D call, TRBD1, was not checked against the DNA. CDR1 and CDR2 from the germline V gene are SSHAT and FNYEAQ (reference sequence). Counting both end residues, the CDR3 totals 11 amino acids.

The rearrangement joins TRBV11-3 to TRBJ2-7, with a weak D call TRBD1 (7 bases). The ends were cut back, 5 bases at V and 1 base at J, with 12 bases in the middle. Looked up from germline, CDR1 is SGHNT and CDR2 is YENEEA. The CDR3 is made up of 14 amino acids. The CDR3 bases are TGTGCCAGCAGCCTCTCAGGGGGGTCCTACGAGCAGTACTTC. Translated: CASSLSGGSYEQYF.

In its sample, this clonotype was seen many times. The chain couples TRBV7-9 to TRBJ2-5; 9 bases agree with TRBD1. This CDR3 spans 15 amino acids. Germline assignment: CDR1 SEHNR and CDR2 FQNEAQ (reference sequence). V was clipped by 3 bases and J by 2 bases; unmatched bases: 4. CDR3 residues: CASSFGQGRQETQYF. The CDR3 nucleotides are TGTGCCAGCAGCTTTGGACAGGGGCGTCAAGAGACCCAGTACTTC.

The chain is built from TRBV2 and TRBJ1-5, with TRBD1 as a possible D gene (5 bases). Germline CDR1 SNHLY, CDR2 FYNNEI. This CDR3 is built from 14 residues. Trimming stripped 4 bases from V and 4 bases from J, with 11 bases between. The CDR3 bases are TGTGCCAGCAGTGGCCGACAGCCGAATCAGCCCCAGCATTTT. This encodes CASSGRQPNQPQHF. The entire variable domain, with the rest obtained from reference TRBV2 and TRBJ1-5, is as follows: EPEVTQTPSHQVTQMGQEVILRCVPISNHLYFYWYRQILGQKVEFLVSFYNNEISEKSEIFDDQFSVERPDGSNFTLKIRSTKLEDSAMYFCASSGRQPNQPQHFGDGTRLSIL.

This clonotype was counted many times. The chain uses TRBV12-5 and TRBJ2-7; TRBD2 is a possible D gene (6 bases). Per germline, CDR1 LGHNT and CDR2 FRNRAP. With 3 bases removed from V and 0 bases from J, the gap between germline ends came to 9 bases. The CDR3 is 14 residues long. The CDR3 DNA is TGTGCTAGTGGTTTAGGGGACTCCTCCTACGAGCAGTACTTC. This sequence encodes CASGLGDSSYEQYF.

CDR3 protein: CASSKIQFNQPQHF. In DNA form, the CDR3 reads TGTGCCAGCAGCAAGATCCAGTTCAATCAGCCCCAGCATTTT. The V call is TRBV6-5, the J call TRBJ1-5; D is ambiguous. This CDR3 contains 14 residues. Germline V gives CDR1 MNHEY, CDR2 SVGAGI. The V gene lost 6 bases and the J gene lost 3 bases, with 12 bases spanning the gap.

The chain is built from TRBV24-1 and TRBJ2-3, with 7 nucleotides matching TRBD1. The V gene's germline CDR1 is KGHDR and CDR2 SFDVKD. V lost 3 bases, J lost 3 bases, and 8 bases stayed unmatched. The CDR3 spans 16 residues. CDR3 in DNA: TGTGCCACCAGTGATCCCTGGACAGGCCTAACAGATACGCAGTATTTT. Translated, it gives CATSDPWTGLTDTQYF.

This clonotype has a count of ten or more. V is TRBV11-2 and J is TRBJ1-1, with D maybe TRBD1 (5 bases). The germline CDR1 and CDR2 sequences are SGHAT and FQNNGV. With 6 bases removed from V and 4 bases from J, the gap between germline ends came to 9 bases. The CDR3 covers 12 residues. DNA for the CDR3: TGTGCCAGCAGTCATCAGGGCACTGAAGCTTTCTTT. Its protein product is CASSHQGTEAFF.

This clonotype was observed many times. J is TRBJ2-5 and V is TRBV30; maybe TRBD1 (6 bases). Trimming cost V 0 bases and J 3 bases, with 11 bases left between them. The CDR3 has 14 amino acids. CDR1 is GTSNPN, CDR2 SVGIG, per germline (reference sequence). The CDR3: CAWSVQAGEETQYF. CDR3 sequence (DNA): TGTGCCTGGAGTGTACAGGCAGGGGAAGAGACCCAGTACTTC.

V gene TRBV29-1 combines with J gene TRBJ1-6, with a tentative D call TRBD1 (6 bases). V was trimmed by 4 bases and J by 10 bases, leaving 14 bases between them. Germline CDR1 reads SQVTM; CDR2 reads ANQGSEA. The CDR3 has 13 residues. As DNA, the CDR3 is TGCAGCGTTGGGGCAGGGGTGAACTCACCCCTCCACTTT. Translated: CSVGAGVNSPLHF.

This clonotype was observed a handful of times. J is TRBJ2-7 and V is TRBV30, with D tentatively TRBD1 (6 bases). Trimming removed 1 base from V and 3 bases from J, with 16 bases in between. Germline CDR1 reads GTSNPN; CDR2 reads SVGIG (reference sequence). The CDR3 spans 15 residues. The CDR3 DNA reads as TGTGCCTGGAGTGGCGGTGCAGGGGTCATCTACGAGCAGTACTTC. This encodes CAWSGGAGVIYEQYF.

This clonotype was observed at least ten times. The V call is TRBV24-1, the J call TRBJ2-3; D may be TRBD1 or TRBD2 (5 bases each). Trimming took off 7 bases at V and 6 bases at J, with 10 bases between the two ends. Germline V gives CDR1 KGHDR, CDR2 SFDVKD. This CDR3 comprises 12 residues. DNA of the CDR3: TGTGCCACCAGGGGGGTGGAGGATACGCAGTATTTT. As protein: CATRGVEDTQYF.

The CDR3 DNA reads TGCGCCAGCGGCTGGACTAGCACAGATACGCAGTATTTT. Translating gives CASGWTSTDTQYF. This chain joins TRBV5-1 and TRBJ2-3; D might be TRBD2 (5 bases). Germline loops: CDR1 SGHRS, CDR2 YFSETQ. The ends were cut back, 7 bases at V and 0 bases at J, with 9 bases in the middle. This CDR3 region has 13 residues.

This sequence joins TRBV3-1 and TRBJ1-3; TRBD1 matches at 7 bases. V gave up 2 bases and J gave up 2 bases; unmatched junction bases: 3. Germline loops: CDR1 LGHDT, CDR2 YNNKEL (reference sequence). The CDR3 covers 15 residues. The CDR3 nucleotides are TGTGCCAGCAGCCAAATGGGGACAGCTGGAAACACCATATATTTT. This gives the protein CASSQMGTAGNTIYF.

This clonotype has just a few counts. The rearrangement joins TRBV20-1 to TRBJ1-2; unclear D gene. This CDR3 is built from 16 residues. Germline V gives CDR1 DFQATT, CDR2 SNEGSKA (reference sequence). V lost 3 bases and J 3 bases, leaving 20 bases between the germline ends. The chain's CDR3 is CSASAAANPDYYGYTF. The CDR3 region has the DNA TGCAGTGCTAGTGCGGCCGCTAACCCCGACTACTATGGCTACACCTTC.

This clonotype was observed at least ten times. The rearrangement joins TRBV6-5 to TRBJ2-7; possibly TRBD1 or TRBD2 for D (7 bases each). The germline V gene has CDR1 MNHEY and CDR2 SVGAGI. V lost 4 bases and J lost 7, with 23 bases in between. This CDR3 has 16 amino acids. CDR3 residues: CASSSRQGGERGEQYF. The CDR3 DNA is TGTGCCAGCAGTTCCAGACAGGGAGGGGAACGGGGGGAGCAGTACTTC.

There are a few counts of this clonotype. The J gene is TRBJ2-5, the V gene TRBV25-1, with D hard to call. Germline loops: CDR1 MGHDK, CDR2 SYGVNS. The CDR3 covers 11 residues. V was pared by 10 bases and J by 7 bases, with 13 bases between. The DNA for the CDR3 is TGTGCCACCACCCTCGGCGGGACCCAGTACTTC. Protein: CATTLGGTQYF.

This clonotype showed up many times. The chain is built from TRBV19 and TRBJ1-5, with D unclear. CDR3 length: 13 amino acids. V lost 3 bases, J lost 1 base, and 4 bases lay in between. The germline CDR1 and CDR2 sequences are LNHDA and SQIVND (reference sequence). DNA of the CDR3: TGTGCCAGTAGTATCTCCAGCAATCAGCCCCAGCATTTT. Encoded protein: CASSISSNQPQHF.

The CDR3 nucleotides read TGTGCCAGCAGCCCGGACAGGGAAAGCGAGAATGAGCAGTTCTTC. This sequence encodes CASSPDRESENEQFF. The chain uses TRBV5-6 and TRBJ2-1; 8 bases agree with TRBD1. Germline lookup yields CDR1 SGHDT and CDR2 YYEEEE. V shed 4 bases, J shed 7 bases, and the junction held 10 bases outside the gene matches. The CDR3 covers 15 residues.

This clonotype was observed many times. V usage is TRBV18 and J usage is TRBJ1-2; D is undetermined. Trimming pared 8 bases from V and 2 bases from J, leaving 21 bases between. Germline values: CDR1 KGHSH, CDR2 LQKENI. The CDR3 is 16 amino acids. The CDR3 here is CASTQSPPGVNYGYTF. For the CDR3, the DNA is TGTGCCAGCACCCAAAGCCCTCCGGGCGTAAACTATGGCTACACCTTC. The variable domain in full, with the rest retrieved from reference TRBV18 and TRBJ1-2, is NAGVMQNPRHLVRRRGQEARLRCSPMKGHSHVYWYRQLPEEGLKFMVYLQKENIIDESGMPKERFSAEFPKEGPSILRIQQVVRGDSAAYFCASTQSPPGVNYGYTFGSGTRLTVV.

This clonotype was recorded at least ten times. This chain uses TRBV2 with TRBJ2-1; TRBD2 might be the D (5 bases). Trimming left V 4 bases short and J 5 bases short, with 15 bases between. The CDR3 is made up of 15 amino acids. The germline CDR1 and CDR2 sequences are SNHLY and FYNNEI. In DNA, the CDR3 is TGTGCCAGCAGTGTCGGAGAGCGGCGGGACAATGAGCAGTTCTTC. Its protein is CASSVGERRDNEQFF.

This clonotype qualifies as medium-sized. The chain is built from TRBV7-8 and TRBJ2-7; D might be TRBD1 or TRBD2, each matching 7 bases. The CDR3 is 14 residues long. CDR1 SGHVS and CDR2 FQNEAQ come from the germline V gene. V dropped 0 bases and J dropped 6 bases, with 12 bases sitting between them. The CDR3 loop reads CASSLAQGGSEQYF. The DNA for the CDR3 is TGTGCCAGCAGCTTAGCCCAGGGGGGGAGCGAGCAGTACTTC.

This clonotype was seen more than once but under ten times. The V call is TRBV7-9, the J call TRBJ2-6; no clear D gene. CDR3 length equals 18 residues. V was pared by 4 bases and J by 0 bases, with 16 bases between. Germline V lookup: CDR1 SEHNR, CDR2 FQNEAQ (reference sequence). CDR3: CASSSSTGWGSGANVLTF. In nucleotides, the CDR3 is TGTGCCAGCAGCTCCAGTACGGGTTGGGGCTCTGGGGCCAACGTCCTGACTTTC.

This clonotype came up many times. CDR3 sequence (DNA): TGTGCCAGCAGCTTCCAGCGGGGGGGCTCCTACAATGAGCAGTTCTTC. Translation: CASSFQRGGSYNEQFF. The chain carries TRBV7-6 and TRBJ2-1; 10 bases align to TRBD2. The CDR3 totals 16 residues. V gave up 3 bases and J gave up 0 bases; unmatched junction bases: 2. Germline CDR1 is SGHVS and CDR2 is FNYEAQ. Full variable domain (remainder filled in from reference TRBV7-6 and TRBJ2-1): GAGVSQSPRYKVTKRGQDVALRCDPISGHVSLYWYRQALGQGPEFLTYFNYEAQQDKSGLPNDRFSAERPEGSISTLTIQRTEQRDSAMYRCASSFQRGGSYNEQFFGPGTRLTVL.